The clone carrying this T cell receptor beta chain has a handful of counts. Its antigen is currently unknown. This record belongs to a study of identical twins. Broader study findings: Cross-sectional statistical analysis was relied on for the conclusions, without the same donors being followed. Sequences that were out-of-frame, alpha and twin-shared displayed an excess of low generation probability.

Template switching supplied a universal primer site; unique molecular identifiers were carried on the cDNA. In TCRdb, the 5' RACE reads were re-called with MiXCR into one record per CDR3 protein. The profile shows just over 450,000 distinct CDR3 sequences, 12% to 15% of them singletons. The donor group consisted entirely of healthy Caucasians. These same records also appear under a second study, on yellow fever vaccine responses in identical twins.

The receptor was derived from a woman younger than 35 in good health. Sample: CD4+ T cells sorted from blood.

CDR3 in DNA: TGTGCCAGCAGTGCGCGGGTTGATACGCAGTATTTT. Protein sequence: CASSARVDTQYF. The chain is built from TRBV28 and TRBJ2-3; D might be TRBD2 (5 bases). The CDR3 runs to 12 residues. V was pared by 5 bases and J by 6 bases, with 9 bases between. From germline, CDR1 is MDHEN and CDR2 SYDVKM.